This TCR beta chain was found in a study of PD-1 blockade in classical Hodgkin lymphoma. Every patient relapsed after autologous stem cell transplantation, and brentuximab vedotin exposure varied. Profiled with immunoSEQ multiplex PCR; TCRdb holds only in-frame clones, not every one. The data hold tens of thousands of clones, with 80% to 90% observed a single time. This clonotype was obtained from a human donor with classical Hodgkin lymphoma. The sample in question was peripheral blood mononuclear cells (PBMCs), obtained before the second cycle of nivolumab.

This chain's CDR3 is CASSEGDRDNEKLFF. CDR3 in DNA: TGTGCCAGCAGTGAAGGGGACAGAGATAATGAAAAACTGTTTTTT. The chain links TRBV6-1 to TRBJ1-4; TRBD1 matches 7 bases. With 1 base clipped from V and 4 bases from J, the junction kept 3 bases outside the gene matches. The CDR3 is 15 residues long. Per germline, CDR1 MNHNS and CDR2 SASEGT.